What follows are 13 T cell receptor beta chains derived from one specimen sequenced in a study of shared clonotypes between healthy human individuals. Terminally differentiated effector memory CD45RA+ cells were excluded from the naive CD8 cells, which were CD45RO-negative and positively selected for CCR7. Libraries were prepared by immunoSEQ multiplex PCR; TCRdb keeps only in-frame clonotypes and omits some of them. The sample carries hundreds of thousands of clones, 95% to 98% recorded once. The sample comprised naive CD8+ T cells sorted from blood. All receptors come from a man aged 30-40 years in good health.

The chain is built from TRBV7-8 and TRBJ2-7; a possible D gene is TRBD2 (5 bases). Germline values: CDR1 SGHVS, CDR2 FQNEAQ. The CDR3 sequence is 14 residues long. V lost 4 bases and J lost 2, with 12 bases in between. The CDR3 nucleotides read TGTGCCAGCAGCTACTATCCGGGGACCTACGAGCAGTACTTC. This translates into CASSYYPGTYEQYF.

The rearrangement links TRBV7-9 to TRBJ2-7; TRBD2 might be the D (6 bases). V lost 3 bases and J 2 bases, leaving 14 bases between the germline ends. There are 15 residues in the CDR3. Germline lookup yields CDR1 SEHNR and CDR2 FQNEAQ (reference sequence). The CDR3 here is CASSLVGEATYEQYF. DNA for the CDR3: TGTGCCAGCAGCTTGGTCGGGGAGGCGACCTACGAGCAGTACTTC.

For the CDR3, the DNA is TGTGCCAGCAGCTTAAGGCGCTCGGCGCGAGAGACCCAGTACTTC. Translation gives CASSLRRSARETQYF. This chain connects TRBV7-2 to TRBJ2-5; unclear D gene. Trimming took off 2 bases at V and 4 bases at J, with 14 bases between the two ends. CDR1 and CDR2 from the germline V gene are SGHTA and FQGNSA. The CDR3 length is 15 residues.

This chain links TRBV18 with TRBJ2-1; 8 nucleotides agree with TRBD1. V was pared by 5 bases and J by 8 bases, with 11 bases of the junction left unmatched. This CDR3 region has 15 residues. Germline-derived CDR1 and CDR2 are KGHSH and LQKENI. CDR3 amino acids: CASSTRDRPYDEQFF. CDR3 DNA: TGTGCCAGCTCAACCCGGGACAGGCCTTACGATGAGCAGTTCTTC.

This chain uses TRBV27 with TRBJ1-4; 9 nucleotides align to TRBD1. The CDR3 is made up of 14 amino acids. Germline trimming cut 5 bases from V and 10 bases from J; bases unmatched to any gene: 8. The V gene's germline CDR1 is MNHEY and CDR2 SMNVEV (reference sequence). The CDR3 DNA is TGTGCCAGCAGTACATGGACAGGGGCGGGAAAACTGTTTTTT. It specifies CASSTWTGAGKLFF.

The chain recombines TRBV11-2 with TRBJ2-7; D is unclear. CDR1 SGHAT and CDR2 FQNNGV come from the germline V gene. The CDR3 length is 13 residues. Trimming shortened V by 5 bases and J by 2 bases, and 10 bases separated the two germline ends. This CDR3 reads CASSHGPTYEQYF. The DNA of the CDR3 is TGTGCCAGCAGCCACGGACCGACCTACGAGCAGTACTTC.

This chain joins TRBV13 and TRBJ2-7; perhaps TRBD1 as D (5 bases). Germline-derived CDR1 and CDR2 are PRHDT and FYEKMQ (reference sequence). This CDR3 comprises 15 residues. With 5 bases removed from V and 2 bases from J, the gap between germline ends came to 16 bases. Here the CDR3 reads CASSPGAGYTYEQYF. The DNA for the CDR3 is TGTGCCAGCAGCCCTGGGGCAGGTTACACCTACGAGCAGTACTTC.

The chain carries TRBV14 and TRBJ1-2; 8 positions agree with TRBD1. The germline gives CDR1 SGHDN, CDR2 FVKESK. The CDR3 is 14 amino acids. V lost 4 bases, J lost 4 bases, and 5 bases stayed unmatched. CDR3 nucleotides: TGTGCCAGCAGCCCCGACAGGGGCCTCTATGGCTACACCTTC. The encoded protein is CASSPDRGLYGYTF.

The chain combines TRBV4-1 with TRBJ1-5; TRBD1 might be the D (6 bases). The length of the CDR3 is 16 residues. CDR1 is MGHRA and CDR2 is YSYEKL in the germline V gene. V gave up 1 base and J gave up 3 bases, with 13 bases separating them. CDR3 loop: CASSQVQTGINQPQHF. The CDR3 region has the DNA TGCGCCAGCAGCCAAGTTCAAACAGGGATCAATCAGCCCCAGCATTTT.

The V gene is TRBV11-2, the J gene TRBJ1-1, with 7 nucleotides matching TRBD1. This CDR3 contains 14 residues. Losses at the gene ends were 3 bases for V and 5 bases for J; bases not matched to a gene: 6. Germline lookup yields CDR1 SGHAT and CDR2 FQNNGV. DNA of the CDR3: TGTGCCAGCAGCTTTAGCAGGGGGTATACTGAAGCTTTCTTT. It translates to CASSFSRGYTEAFF.

In nucleotides, the CDR3 is TGCGCCAGCAGCTCCGACCGGACCGACGGGCAGTACTTC. It specifies CASSSDRTDGQYF. The J gene is TRBJ2-7, the V gene TRBV5-1, with D unresolved. Looked up from germline, CDR1 is SGHRS and CDR2 is YFSETQ. The CDR3 runs 13 residues. Between the trimmed V and J ends, which lost 3 bases and 9 bases, there was a span of 16 bases.

On this clone itself: This sample also contains other DNA sequences that code for the same CDR3. The chain is built from TRBV5-1 and TRBJ2-7, with TRBD1 matching over 10 bases. Germline V gene data show CDR1 as SGHRS and CDR2 as YFSETQ. The CDR3 covers 14 residues. V shed 4 bases and J 4 bases; nucleotides not matched to a gene: 5. The CDR3 coding sequence is TGCGCCAGCAGCCCCGGGACAGGGGATTACGAGCAGTACTTC. Protein product: CASSPGTGDYEQYF.

This chain joins TRBV21-1 and TRBJ2-7; the table's D call, TRBD2, has no DNA check behind it. TRBV21-1 is deemed a pseudogene. This CDR3 comprises 13 residues. The CDR3 is CASSNSAGHEQYF. For the CDR3, the DNA is TGTGCCAGCAGCAATTCAGCGGGGCACGAGCAGTACTTC.